This is a list of T cell receptor beta chains from one sample in a study of blood T cell repertoires in COVID-19. Sequencing used immunoSEQ multiplex PCR; TCRdb keeps in-frame clones, though not all of them. The sample consists of some 41,000 clones, around 80% of them appearing once. The material sequenced was peripheral blood. All receptors derive from a woman aged 80 or over with active or convalescent COVID-19. Both conserved end residues are trimmed from each CDR3. Clone sizes are given selectively: once, few, many, or a class where the clone is expanded.

abundance | len | j_gene | v_gene | CDR3aa
NA | 11 | TRBJ1-1 | TRBV4-3 | ASSQEQHTEAF
NA | 12 | TRBJ2-5 | TRBV28 | ASSRGQRKETQY
NA | 11 | TRBJ1-6 | TRBV4-2 | ASSQVSTSPLH
few | 13 | TRBJ1-2 | TRBV30 | AWSVQGTGVYGYT
NA | 14 | TRBJ2-3 | TRBV7-2 | ASSPPGTGSTDTQY
NA | 13 | TRBJ1-1 | TRBV6-5 | ASSSGGGRYTEAF
NA | 13 | TRBJ1-1 | TRBV9 | ASSSPRGGGTEAF
NA | 14 | TRBJ2-2 | TRBV7-9 | ASRVPGQGSTGELF
NA | 13 | TRBJ2-7 | TRBV11-2 | ASSLDQSSTYEQY
once | 9 | TRBJ2-7 | TRBV30 | AWGTSYEQY
NA | 12 | TRBJ1-1 | TRBV28 | ASSPSGGTTEAF
NA | 12 | TRBJ1-4 | TRBV6-2/TRBV6-3 | ASSYQDSYEKLF
NA | 16 | TRBJ2-1 | TRBV6-2/TRBV6-3 | ASSYSTLGLAGYNEQF
once | 14 | TRBJ1-1 | TRBV7-8 | ASSSGAGRINTEAF
NA | 15 | TRBJ1-5 | TRBV27 | ASSLRGTGDFNQPQH
few | 13 | TRBJ1-1 | TRBV15 | ATSPDRGRRTEAF
NA | 11 | TRBJ2-7 | TRBV30 | AWSPGHRREQY
NA | 11 | TRBJ2-5 | TRBV11-3 | ASSFNGRETQY
NA | 12 | TRBJ1-4 | TRBV28 | ASSLWTRSEKLF
NA | 12 | TRBJ2-1 | TRBV5-8 | ASSMGLALNEQF